This T cell receptor (beta chain) was sequenced for a study of blood T cell repertoires in COVID-19. Study at large: Donors in the United States, Italy and Spain gave samples during acute or convalescent COVID-19. Sources were T cells, B-cell-depleted T cells, or PBMCs; the material itself was cDNA or gDNA.

Methods used by the authors: Reference gene primer amplification gave estimated nucleated cell counts. Repertoires were generated with immunoSEQ multiplex PCR, while TCRdb's copy carries only in-frame clones and drops some. The V and J calls and the clone size are those of that table, but D and trimming were determined from the DNA. The table includes over 75,000 clones, over 70% detected once. The germline V gene has CDR1 SGHDT and CDR2 YYEEEE. The length of the CDR3 is 12 residues. Losses at the gene ends were 2 bases for V and 9 bases for J; bases not matched to a gene: 4. The V and J genes are TRBV5-6 and TRBJ1-2, with 7 bases aligning to TRBD1. The sequencing sample was made of peripheral blood. The source is a man over 45 who had recovered from COVID-19. This CDR3 reads CASSLRDSSYTF. The CDR3 nucleotides read TGTGCCAGCAGCTTACGGGACAGTAGCTACACCTTC.